This T cell receptor beta chain was recorded in a study of T cell changes during pregnancy in multiple sclerosis. The CDR3 contains 14 residues. Per germline, CDR1 SGHVS and CDR2 FQNEAQ. V dropped 2 bases and J dropped 1 base, with 5 bases sitting between them. Profiled with immunoSEQ multiplex PCR; TCRdb holds only in-frame clones, not every one. Of roughly 30,000 clones in the sample, roughly 91% were seen once. This sample comprised CD4+ T cells from peripheral blood mononuclear cells, obtained in the second trimester of pregnancy. The chain joins TRBV7-8 to TRBJ2-2; D ambiguous. This receptor was taken from a female donor with multiple sclerosis, enrolled in a pregnancy study. CDR3 bases: TGTGCCAGCAGCTTAAGCCTGAACACCGGGGAGCTGTTTTTT. This codes for CASSLSLNTGELFF.